This T cell receptor beta chain derives from a study of metastatic and nonmetastatic thyroid tumors. Whole-study context: Repertoires from blood and tumor or nodule tissue of malignant and benign thyroid patients were compared.

Many counts were recorded for this clone. Its antigen is undetermined. The germline V and J ends were trimmed by 2 bases and 1 base, with 10 bases remaining between them. CDR3 length: 15 residues. Germline V lookup: CDR1 SGHNT, CDR2 YYREEE (reference sequence). Study-wide results and limits: For both blood and tumor, malignant thyroid tumors reportedly showed significantly higher TCR beta diversity than benign nodules did.

Thyroid surgery was preceded by no treatment in any patient. Under the authors' procedure: A papillary thyroid cancer distant-metastasis classifier was built from CDR3 differences across clinicopathological groups. From the PCR reads, TCRdb re-called clones with MiXCR. These V and J calls rely on TCRdb rather than the paper's analysis. The table shows tens of thousands of clones, with around 25% occurring only once. The specimen sequenced was tumor tissue. The J gene is TRBJ2-1, the V gene TRBV5-4; perhaps TRBD1 as D (6 bases). This clonotype originated in a male donor with papillary thyroid cancer or a benign thyroid nodule (not recorded which). Some clones in this sample may be carry-over from other donors' samples. CDR3 in amino acids: CASSLQGRSYNEQFF. The CDR3 coding sequence is TGTGCCAGCAGCTTACAGGGACGGTCCTACAATGAGCAGTTCTTC.